The present T cell receptor (beta chain) was sequenced within a study of T cell changes during pregnancy in multiple sclerosis. The assay was immunoSEQ multiplex PCR, and TCRdb's table has in-frame clones only and misses some. The sample shows roughly 50,000 clones, 92% of them seen only once. The TCR sequence derives from a female donor with multiple sclerosis, enrolled in a pregnancy study. The specimen was CD4+ T cells from peripheral blood mononuclear cells, collected after pregnancy.

CDR3 residues: CASSPWTASSYEQYF. As DNA, the CDR3 is TGTGCCAGTAGTCCCTGGACAGCGAGCTCCTACGAGCAGTACTTC. V is TRBV19 and J is TRBJ2-7; tentative D call: TRBD1 (6 bases). Germline loops: CDR1 LNHDA, CDR2 SQIVND (reference sequence). Between the trimmed V and J ends, which lost 5 bases and 0 bases, there was a span of 14 bases. The CDR3 is 15 residues long.